A single sample is the source of the 31 T cell receptor beta chains below, sequenced in a study of CD8 T cells in ankylosing spondylitis. Study-wide findings and caveats: Ankylosing spondylitis blood seemed to carry a telltale TCR beta motif made of roughly eight highly homologous variants.

TCRdb re-derived calls from the 5' RACE reads in MiXCR, one entry per CDR3 protein. The data contain 400,000 to 450,000 distinct CDR3 sequences, about 15% of them singletons. Which antigens these TCRs recognize remains unknown. Input material: blood, either unsorted or a sorted T cell fraction (not recorded which). These receptor sequences come from a male donor with ankylosing spondylitis.

This clonotype was observed a handful of times. J is TRBJ2-3 and V is TRBV19, with 14 bases aligning to TRBD2. Germline CDR1 LNHDA, CDR2 SQIVND (reference sequence). CDR3 size: 15 residues. Trimming at V came to 10 bases and at J to 5 bases, leaving 8 bases not matched to a gene. The CDR3 sequence: CATRRGLAGVDTQYF. For the CDR3, the DNA is TGTGCCACCCGAAGGGGACTAGCGGGAGTAGATACGCAGTATTTT.

This clonotype was detected a few times. The rearrangement joins TRBV7-2 to TRBJ2-1; TRBD2 matches at 9 bases. The CDR3 runs 14 residues. Trimming removed 3 bases from V and 7 bases from J; junction bases left unmatched: 4. In germline, CDR1 is SGHTA, CDR2 FQGNSA. Here the CDR3 DNA reads TGTGCCAGCAGCTTGGATAGCGGGAGAAATGAGCAGTTCTTC. Translated, it gives CASSLDSGRNEQFF. Complete variable domain (other parts from reference TRBV7-2 and TRBJ2-1): GAGVSQSPSNKVTEKGKDVELRCDPISGHTALYWYRQSLGQGLEFLIYFQGNSAPDKSGLPSDRFSAERTGGSVSTLTIQRTQQEDSAVYLCASSLDSGRNEQFFGPGTRLTVL.

The V call is TRBV28, the J call TRBJ1-2, with D possibly matching TRBD1 (5 bases). The CDR3 loop spans 14 amino acids. Germline CDR1 and CDR2: MDHEN and SYDVKM. V was pared by 4 bases and J by 4 bases, with 13 bases between. The chain's CDR3 is CASSSRGTRYGYTF. The DNA for the CDR3 is TGTGCCAGCAGTTCCCGGGGGACCCGCTATGGCTACACCTTC.

This clonotype was seen many times. The V call is TRBV7-2, the J call TRBJ1-1; tentatively, D is TRBD1 (5 bases). Looked up from germline, CDR1 is SGHTA and CDR2 is FQGNSA. The CDR3 contains 14 residues. V was trimmed by 0 bases and J by 9 bases, leaving 14 bases between them. CDR3 protein: CASSLALGQSKAFF. DNA for the CDR3: TGTGCCAGCAGCTTAGCTTTGGGGCAGTCAAAAGCTTTCTTT.

This clonotype was detected ten times or more. The V and J genes are TRBV5-1 and TRBJ2-7, with 11 positions matching TRBD2. The V segment lost 2 bases and the J segment 2 bases; nucleotides outside the gene matches: 15. The CDR3 extends over 19 amino acids. CDR1 is SGHRS, CDR2 YFSETQ, per germline. CDR3 DNA: TGCGCCAGCAGCTTCCGAACGGGGACTAGCGGAGGAACCCCCTACGAGCAGTACTTC. Amino acids: CASSFRTGTSGGTPYEQYF. The full variable domain, its missing parts supplied by reference TRBV5-1 and TRBJ2-7, is KAGVTQTPRYLIKTRGQQVTLSCSPISGHRSVSWYQQTPGQGLQFLFEYFSETQRNKGNFPGRFSGRQFSNSRSEMNVSTLELGDSALYLCASSFRTGTSGGTPYEQYFGPGTRLTVT.

This chain uses TRBV13 with TRBJ2-6; D could derive from TRBD1 or TRBD2 (5 bases each). The CDR3 runs to 16 residues. Germline V gives CDR1 PRHDT, CDR2 FYEKMQ (reference sequence). V was trimmed by 0 bases and J by 2 bases, leaving 8 bases between them. The CDR3 spells CASSLGLGPGANVLTF. As DNA, the CDR3 is TGTGCCAGCAGCTTAGGCTTGGGACCTGGGGCCAACGTCCTGACTTTC.

The chain combines TRBV6-1 with TRBJ2-1, with TRBD2 matching 9 bases. Germline CDR1 is MNHNS and CDR2 is SASEGT. V dropped 6 bases and J dropped 4; count of bases not matched to a gene: 4. This CDR3 contains 14 residues. This chain's CDR3 is CASRGSGGYNEQFF. In DNA, the CDR3 is TGTGCCAGCAGGGGAAGCGGGGGGTACAATGAGCAGTTCTTC.

This clonotype was counted a few times. The chain links TRBV20-1 to TRBJ2-5; D is perhaps TRBD1 (6 bases). The germline CDR1 and CDR2 sequences are DFQATT and SNEGSKA (reference sequence). The V end lost 3 bases, the J end lost 5 bases, and 13 bases lay between the germline ends. The CDR3 contains 13 residues. The CDR3 bases are TGCAGTGCTAGTAGACAGGTTGGGGAGACCCAGTACTTC. It translates to CSASRQVGETQYF.

This clonotype was seen a few times. This chain links TRBV7-8 with TRBJ2-1; D is possibly TRBD1 (5 bases). Germline lookup yields CDR1 SGHVS and CDR2 FQNEAQ. This CDR3 is built from 14 residues. The germline V and J ends were trimmed by 5 bases and 3 bases, with 11 bases remaining between them. CDR3 residues: CASSPTDSYNEQFF. The CDR3 bases are TGTGCCAGCAGCCCTACCGACAGCTACAATGAGCAGTTCTTC.

This clonotype was counted a few times. The chain has TRBV4-1 and TRBJ2-4; D may be TRBD2 (5 bases). With 3 bases removed from V and 6 bases from J, the gap between germline ends came to 18 bases. The CDR3 extends over 16 amino acids. Germline V CDR1 and CDR2: MGHRA, YSYEKL. The CDR3 protein is CASSHPGRQSGNIQYF. CDR3 bases: TGCGCCAGCAGCCACCCGGGAAGGCAGTCGGGAAACATTCAGTACTTC.

This clonotype was observed a few times. V gene TRBV5-1 combines with J gene TRBJ1-2, with TRBD1 as a possible D gene (6 bases). Trimming took off 4 bases at V and 9 bases at J, with 13 bases between the two ends. The CDR3 covers 12 residues. Germline CDR1 reads SGHRS; CDR2 reads YFSETQ. CDR3 nucleotides: TGCGCCAGCAGCCCGGGGGGACAACGCTACACCTTC. This gives the protein CASSPGGQRYTF. Complete variable domain (other parts from reference TRBV5-1 and TRBJ1-2): KAGVTQTPRYLIKTRGQQVTLSCSPISGHRSVSWYQQTPGQGLQFLFEYFSETQRNKGNFPGRFSGRQFSNSRSEMNVSTLELGDSALYLCASSPGGQRYTFGSGTRLTVV.

This clonotype appeared a few times. The chain recombines TRBV5-1 with TRBJ2-5; 14 bases are shared with TRBD2. The ends lost 3 bases at V and 5 bases at J; junction bases unmatched: 6. The CDR3 consists of 16 residues. Germline CDR1 reads SGHRS; CDR2 reads YFSETQ. CDR3 bases: TGCGCCAGCAGCTCTACGGGACTAGCGGGGGCCGAGACCCAGTACTTC. Its translation is CASSSTGLAGAETQYF.

The genes are TRBV12-3 or TRBV12-4 and TRBJ2-7; 8 bases are shared with TRBD2. Trimming cost V 6 bases and J 3 bases; bases outside gene matches: 7. The length of the CDR3 is 14 residues. This CDR3 is CASRPAGAHYEQYF. The DNA of the CDR3 is TGTGCCAGCAGACCAGCGGGAGCCCACTACGAGCAGTACTTC.

J is TRBJ2-5 and V is TRBV12-3 or TRBV12-4; TRBD1 is a possible D gene (6 bases). The V gene lost 5 bases and the J gene lost 9 bases, with 16 bases spanning the gap. The CDR3 is 13 residues long. CDR3 in DNA: TGTGCCAGCAGTATCAACGACAGGCAGGCCCAGTACTTC. Its protein product is CASSINDRQAQYF.

This clonotype showed up just a few times. This rearrangement joins TRBV7-8 to TRBJ1-1, with unresolved D. Germline V gene data show CDR1 as SGHVS and CDR2 as FQNEAQ. The CDR3 has 15 residues. Trimming shortened V by 4 bases and J by 0 bases, and 12 bases separated the two germline ends. This CDR3 reads CASSYRPRVNTEAFF. DNA for the CDR3: TGTGCCAGCAGCTACCGACCGAGGGTGAACACTGAAGCTTTCTTT.

The table lists this clonotype with a few counts. This chain joins TRBV7-7 and TRBJ1-1, with D maybe TRBD1 (5 bases). V dropped 5 bases and J dropped 1 base, with 14 bases sitting between them. This CDR3 region has 15 residues. Germline V CDR1 and CDR2: SSHAT, FNYEAQ (reference sequence). Here the CDR3 reads CASSPLGAANTEAFF. In nucleotides, the CDR3 is TGTGCCAGCAGCCCCCTCGGGGCCGCGAACACTGAAGCTTTCTTT.

The chain links TRBV11-2 to TRBJ1-2; D is perhaps TRBD1 (5 bases). This CDR3 comprises 17 residues. Looked up from germline, CDR1 is SGHAT and CDR2 is FQNNGV. V was clipped by 5 bases and J by 4 bases, with 23 bases between them. CDR3 sequence: CASSPDLGRGASYGYTF. The DNA for the CDR3 is TGTGCCAGCAGCCCTGACTTGGGAAGGGGAGCTAGCTATGGCTACACCTTC.

In this sample, this clonotype turned up a few times. This chain connects TRBV4-1 to TRBJ1-5; 8 bases are a match to TRBD1. Germline values: CDR1 MGHRA, CDR2 YSYEKL. The trim removed 4 bases at V and 4 bases at J, leaving 9 bases unmatched. The CDR3 contains 16 residues. The CDR3 reads CASSPGQGVDNQPQHF. Written as DNA, the CDR3 is TGCGCCAGCAGCCCAGGACAGGGTGTCGATAATCAGCCCCAGCATTTT.

The V and J genes are TRBV6-1 and TRBJ2-1, with D possibly TRBD2 on 6 matching bases. The germline V and J ends were trimmed by 7 bases and 6 bases, with 22 bases remaining between them. The CDR3 totals 16 residues. Germline CDR1 MNHNS, CDR2 SASEGT. DNA of the CDR3: TGTGCCAGCACCCCAGGAGGGGCAGGGAGACTCAATGAGCAGTTCTTC. It codes for CASTPGGAGRLNEQFF.

J is TRBJ1-2 and V is TRBV6-5; D is undetermined. Germline V CDR1 and CDR2: MNHEY, SVGAGI. The CDR3 is 15 residues long. V lost 0 bases and J lost 4, with 12 bases in between. The CDR3 protein is CASSYSAGFRYGYTF. The CDR3 DNA is TGTGCCAGCAGTTACTCGGCAGGATTTCGCTATGGCTACACCTTC.

The rearrangement uses TRBV4-3 and TRBJ2-7; the D is unclear. Trimming stripped 0 bases from V and 6 bases from J, with 12 bases between. The CDR3 consists of 14 residues. Germline V CDR1 and CDR2: LGHNA, YSLEER. CDR3: CASSQDVGFGEQYF. The CDR3 DNA reads as TGCGCCAGCAGCCAAGATGTGGGGTTCGGCGAGCAGTACTTC.

In this sample, this clonotype turned up many times. The V call is TRBV5-1, the J call TRBJ2-1; D tentatively reads TRBD1 or TRBD2 (5 bases each). CDR3 length: 15 amino acids. The V end lost 0 bases, the J end lost 5 bases, and 12 bases lay between the germline ends. Germline V gives CDR1 SGHRS, CDR2 YFSETQ. CDR3 amino acids: CASSLGDLPNNEQFF. The CDR3 DNA reads TGCGCCAGCAGCTTGGGGGACCTACCGAACAATGAGCAGTTCTTC.

This clonotype was observed a few times. The chain has TRBV12-3 or TRBV12-4 and TRBJ1-4; D is perhaps TRBD1 (6 bases). Between the trimmed V and J ends, which lost 3 bases and 0 bases, there was a span of 11 bases. This CDR3 has 16 residues. The CDR3, as DNA: TGTGCCAGCAGTTTGGGGGGCCTTGCAACTAATGAAAAACTGTTTTTT. Encoded protein: CASSLGGLATNEKLFF.

This clonotype was recorded at least ten times. The V call is TRBV29-1, the J call TRBJ1-4; D is ambiguous. CDR3 size: 13 residues. The V gene's germline CDR1 is SQVTM and CDR2 ANQGSEA. The V and J ends lost 4 bases and 0 bases respectively, with 6 bases between them. CDR3 in amino acids: CSVVSPTNEKLFF. The CDR3 nucleotides are TGCAGCGTTGTAAGCCCAACTAATGAAAAACTGTTTTTT. The full variable domain, in which reference TRBV29-1 and TRBJ1-4 provide the parts outside the CDR3, is SAVISQKPSRDICQRGTSLTIQCQVDSQVTMMFWYRQQPGQSLTLIATANQGSEATYESGFVIDKFPISRPNLTFSTLTVSNMSPEDSSIYLCSVVSPTNEKLFFGSGTQLSVL.

This clonotype showed up just a few times. The rearrangement joins TRBV12-3 or TRBV12-4 to TRBJ2-5; D is tentatively TRBD1 or TRBD2 (5 bases each). The V end was cut by 0 bases, the J end by 5 bases, with 10 bases between. There are 14 residues in the CDR3. The DNA of the CDR3 is TGTGCCAGCAGTTTAGCGGGACGCCCCGAGACCCAGTACTTC. Translating gives CASSLAGRPETQYF.

The rearrangement joins TRBV9 to TRBJ1-2, with unresolved D. This CDR3 contains 13 residues. Germline V lookup: CDR1 SGDLS, CDR2 YYNGEE. Deletions cut 4 bases from V and 1 base from J, with 8 bases between. The CDR3 spells CASSPSDNYGYTF. As DNA, the CDR3 is TGTGCCAGCAGCCCATCGGATAACTATGGCTACACCTTC.

The chain is built from TRBV11-2 and TRBJ2-7, with TRBD2 as a possible D gene (5 bases). This CDR3 has 15 residues. Trimming removed 5 bases at V and 5 bases at J, with 19 bases between. Looked up from germline, CDR1 is SGHAT and CDR2 is FQNNGV. The CDR3 loop is CASSARGAGRDEQYF. The DNA of the CDR3 is TGTGCCAGCAGCGCCCGGGGAGCTGGTAGGGACGAGCAGTACTTC.

This clonotype was observed a few times. The V call is TRBV30, the J call TRBJ2-5; unclear D gene. Germline V gives CDR1 GTSNPN, CDR2 SVGIG (reference sequence). CDR3 length equals 11 residues. Trimming left V 3 bases short and J 7 bases short, with 9 bases between. The chain's CDR3 is CAWRRSGTQYF. As DNA, the CDR3 is TGTGCCTGGAGAAGGAGTGGGACCCAGTACTTC.

Ten or more counts support this clonotype. The junction departs from germline at one end; a sequencing error may be responsible. The rearrangement links TRBV7-7 to TRBJ2-5; D gene uncertain. This CDR3 has 15 residues. From germline, CDR1 is SSHAT and CDR2 FNYEAQ (reference sequence). CDR3 loop: CASSLVPGKQETQYF. DNA for the CDR3: TGTGCTAGCAGCTTAGTACCAGGAAAACAAGAGACCCAGTACTTC.

The table lists this clonotype with a few counts. V gene TRBV5-6 combines with J gene TRBJ1-2; 9 positions agree with TRBD1. The CDR3 spans 14 residues. The V and J ends lost 5 bases and 7 bases, in that order; junction bases with no gene match: 9. The germline V gene encodes CDR1 SGHDT and CDR2 YYEEEE. The CDR3 bases are TGTGCCAGCAGTCGTGGGACAGGGAAGATTGGCTACACCTTC. It codes for CASSRGTGKIGYTF.

This clonotype was seen a few times. This chain links TRBV5-1 with TRBJ1-1; D is unresolved. The V end lost 4 bases, the J end lost 0 bases, and 13 bases lay between the germline ends. The CDR3 has 15 residues. Germline V gives CDR1 SGHRS, CDR2 YFSETQ. In DNA, the CDR3 is TGCGCCAGCAGCGACGGCACGGGAATGAACACTGAAGCTTTCTTT. The encoded protein is CASSDGTGMNTEAFF.